A selection of T cell receptor beta chains follows, all from one sample in a study of blood T cell repertoires in COVID-19. Using immunoSEQ multiplex PCR, the repertoire was profiled, and TCRdb retains in-frame clones only, with some absent. This table has 250,000 to 350,000 clones, 70% to 90% appearing once. Sequenced input: peripheral blood. Receptors originate from a woman aged 45-65 years with active or convalescent COVID-19. Both conserved end residues are part of each CDR3. D genes are given only for firm matches. Not all rows give a size; the values are once, few, many and, for expanded clones, a class.

v_gene,abundance,j_gene,d_gene,CDR3nt,CDR3aa
TRBV5-1,once,TRBJ1-1,TRBD1,TGCGCCAGCAGCGCAAACAGGGGAAACACTGAAGCTTTCTTT,CASSANRGNTEAFF
TRBV6-5,-,TRBJ2-7,-,TGTGCCAGCGATCCCCACCCAGGGGTAAGCTACGAGCAGTACTTC,CASDPHPGVSYEQYF
TRBV27,-,TRBJ2-7,-,TGTGCCACCCGCAGGGCCTACGAGCAGTACTTC,CATRRAYEQYF
TRBV4-2,once,TRBJ2-3,-,TGTGCCAGCAGCCTAGACGGAGGAGGGGCAGATACGCAGTATTTT,CASSLDGGGADTQYF
TRBV9,-,TRBJ2-1,TRBD2,TGTGCCAGCAGCGTAGTTCGAGCGGGGGCGGAGCAGTTCTTC,CASSVVRAGAEQFF
TRBV7-9,-,TRBJ1-2,-,TGTGCCAGCAGCTTAGAAGGGCAGGGGTACTATGGCTACACCTTC,CASSLEGQGYYGYTF
TRBV7-3,-,TRBJ1-1,-,TGTGCCAGCAGCCGTGCGGGGAGCACTGAAGCTTTCTTT,CASSRAGSTEAFF
TRBV27,few,TRBJ2-1,-,TGTGCCAGCAGTTTATCGGTAGCGGCCAATGAGCAGTTCTTC,CASSLSVAANEQFF
TRBV7-2,few,TRBJ1-2,TRBD1,TGTGCCAGCAGCTTAGAAATCGAACAGGGGGCGAATCATGGCTACACCTTC,CASSLEIEQGANHGYTF
TRBV7-2,-,TRBJ1-3,TRBD1,TGTGCCAGCAGCCAGAGGACAGGGGGAAACACCATATATTTT,CASSQRTGGNTIYF
TRBV5-1,-,TRBJ2-7,TRBD2,TGCGCCAGCAGCCTCGGGACTAGCGGGGGGCCCCCCTACGAGCAGTACTTC,CASSLGTSGGPPYEQYF
TRBV5-1,-,TRBJ2-6,-,TGCGCCAGCAGCCGGGAGAACTCTGGGGCCAACGTCCTGACTTTC,CASSRENSGANVLTF
TRBV5-4,-,TRBJ2-7,TRBD2,TGTGCCAGCAGCATAGGGACTAGCGGGAGGAATTACGAGCAGTACTTC,CASSIGTSGRNYEQYF
TRBV7-6,few,TRBJ1-3,-,TGTGCCAGCAGCCAGACAGCCCCACCTGGAAACACCATATATTTT,CASSQTAPPGNTIYF
TRBV7-7,-,TRBJ2-5,TRBD2,TGTGCTAGCAGCTCCCTAGCGGGGGGGCAGACCCAGTACTTC,CASSSLAGGQTQYF
TRBV3-1/TRBV3-2,-,TRBJ2-1,-,TGTGCCAGCAGCCAAGTAGGGGCTGGATGGGAGCAGTTCTTC,CASSQVGAGWEQFF
TRBV27,-,TRBJ1-4,-,TGTGCCAGCAGTCCTGGGACGGACGGGGGAAAACTGTTTTTT,CASSPGTDGGKLFF
TRBV7-2,-,TRBJ1-1,-,TGTGCCAGCAGCTTATTATCGGACACTGAAGCTTTCTTT,CASSLLSDTEAFF
TRBV18,-,TRBJ2-7,TRBD2,TGTGCCAGCTCACCACAGGGCTTACTAGCGGGAGCTTACGAGCAGTACTTC,CASSPQGLLAGAYEQYF
TRBV11-3,-,TRBJ1-1,-,TGTGCCAGCAGCTTAGATGGGGCGGAACATGGGAAAGCTTTCTTT,CASSLDGAEHGKAFF
TRBV6-1,-,TRBJ1-6,-,TGTGCCAGCAGTGAAGGGGTATTCGACAGTCGAACCCTCCACTTT,CASSEGVFDSRTLHF
TRBV12-5,-,TRBJ1-4,TRBD1,TGTGCTAGTGGAATTGGGACAGGGTCGGTTAAACTGTTTTTT,CASGIGTGSVKLFF
TRBV30,-,TRBJ2-1,-,TGTGCCTGGAGCCCTGCGGCCGCGTACAATGAGCAGTTCTTC,CAWSPAAAYNEQFF
TRBV27,-,TRBJ2-5,TRBD2,TGTGCCAGCAGCCCCGGGACTAGGGTTCAGGAGACCCAGTACTTC,CASSPGTRVQETQYF
TRBV6-5,-,TRBJ1-2,-,TGTGCCAGCAGTTACGCCAGCTATGGCTACACCTTC,CASSYASYGYTF
TRBV5-5,-,TRBJ2-3,TRBD2,TGTGCCAGCAGCTTGACTCGGGGTCCGGGAGCGGGGACAGATACGCAGTATTTT,CASSLTRGPGAGTDTQYF
TRBV12-3/TRBV12-4,once,TRBJ1-2,TRBD1,TGTGCCAGCAGACAGACAGGGAACTATGGCTACACCTTC,CASRQTGNYGYTF
TRBV6-5,once,TRBJ1-1,TRBD1,TGTGCCAGCCTACAGGGGTTGGGCACTGAAGCTTTCTTT,CASLQGLGTEAFF
TRBV18,-,TRBJ1-6,-,TGTGCCAGCTCACCAGGTTCCTATTTAAATAATTCACCCCTCCACTTT,CASSPGSYLNNSPLHF
TRBV9,-,TRBJ2-2,TRBD2,TGTGCCAGCAGGGCGGGGGCGAACACCGGGGAGCTGTTTTTT,CASRAGANTGELFF
TRBV9,-,TRBJ2-1,-,TGTGCCAGCAGCGTAGAACCGGGGAGATACAATGAGCAGTTCTTC,CASSVEPGRYNEQFF
TRBV27,-,TRBJ2-5,TRBD1,TGTGCCAGCAGTTTAACGGCAGGGGGCGCAGTGCCCCACCAAGAGACCCAGTACTTC,CASSLTAGGAVPHQETQYF
TRBV10-3,-,TRBJ2-2,TRBD1,TGTGCCATCAGACAGATGGACAGGGGAGACACCGGGGAGCTGTTTTTT,CAIRQMDRGDTGELFF
TRBV5-5,once,TRBJ1-1,-,TGTGCCAGCAGCTTGGACGCAGGACCCGGAGGGACTGAAGCTTTCTTT,CASSLDAGPGGTEAFF
TRBV7-9,-,TRBJ2-7,TRBD1,TGTGCCAGCAGCCCCGTTCCGGGACAGGGGGCTGTCGAGCAGTACTTC,CASSPVPGQGAVEQYF
TRBV6-6,-,TRBJ2-7,-,TGTGCCAGCGGGCAGTCCGTCTACGAGCAGTACTTC,CASGQSVYEQYF
TRBV25-1,-,TRBJ1-2,-,TGTGCCAGCAGTTTCCAGGACAGACCATATCGCTACACCTTC,CASSFQDRPYRYTF
TRBV21-1,few,TRBJ1-2,-,TGTGCCAGCAGCAAAAAAGAAGCCGGGACAGGGTACGGCTACACCTTC,CASSKKEAGTGYGYTF
TRBV7-2,once,TRBJ1-2,TRBD1,TGTGCCAGCAGCTCTCGGGACAGGGTCGTGTCTGGCTACACCTTC,CASSSRDRVVSGYTF
TRBV13,-,TRBJ1-2,-,TGTGCCAGCAGCTTAGAGGGGTCTCAAAACTATGGCTACACCTTC,CASSLEGSQNYGYTF
TRBV15,-,TRBJ2-1,-,TGTGCCACCAGCAGGGGAACTCAGGGGAGCTCCTACAATGAGCAGTTCTTC,CATSRGTQGSSYNEQFF
TRBV5-4,-,TRBJ2-3,TRBD1,TGTGCCAGCAGAAGGGACAGTCCAGATACGCAGTATTTT,CASRRDSPDTQYF
TRBV15,few,TRBJ2-7,-,TGTGCCACCAGCAGAGCGGAGGGACCCTACGAGCAGTACTTC,CATSRAEGPYEQYF
TRBV5-4,-,TRBJ2-1,-,TGTGCCAGCAGCGACTCACTCCCAATCGACGAGCAGTTCTTC,CASSDSLPIDEQFF
TRBV28,-,TRBJ2-4,-,TGTGCCACTAGCAAGGGGGGGGCCAAAAACATTCAGTACTTC,CATSKGGAKNIQYF
TRBV10-3,-,TRBJ2-7,TRBD1,TGTGCCACTTCCGGGACAGGTCCCTACGAGCAGTACTTC,CATSGTGPYEQYF
TRBV28,-,TRBJ1-6,-,TGTGCCAGCAGTTCATACGCGGGTCCCAATTCACCCCTCCACTTT,CASSSYAGPNSPLHF
TRBV11-2,-,TRBJ1-3,-,TGTGCCAGCAGCCCCCCGGACAGCGAAAAGGAAAGCTCTGGAAACACCATATATTTT,CASSPPDSEKESSGNTIYF
TRBV7-3,-,TRBJ2-2,-,TGTGCCAGCAGCTTAAGCACAGGAAGGGAGCTGTTTTTT,CASSLSTGRELFF
TRBV18,-,TRBJ1-4,-,TGTGCCAGCTCACGGGGGCCCTCAGAAAAACTGTTTTTT,CASSRGPSEKLFF